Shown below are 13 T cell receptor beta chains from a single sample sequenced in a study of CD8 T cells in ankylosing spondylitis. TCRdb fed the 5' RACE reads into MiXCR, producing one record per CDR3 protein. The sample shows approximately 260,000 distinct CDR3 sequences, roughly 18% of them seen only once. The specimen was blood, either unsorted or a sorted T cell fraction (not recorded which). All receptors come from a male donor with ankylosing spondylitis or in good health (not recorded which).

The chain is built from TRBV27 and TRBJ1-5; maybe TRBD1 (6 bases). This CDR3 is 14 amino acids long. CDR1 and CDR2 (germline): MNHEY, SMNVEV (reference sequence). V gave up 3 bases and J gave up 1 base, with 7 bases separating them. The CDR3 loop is CASSFQGSNQPQHF. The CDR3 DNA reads TGTGCCAGCAGTTTTCAGGGGAGCAATCAGCCCCAGCATTTT.

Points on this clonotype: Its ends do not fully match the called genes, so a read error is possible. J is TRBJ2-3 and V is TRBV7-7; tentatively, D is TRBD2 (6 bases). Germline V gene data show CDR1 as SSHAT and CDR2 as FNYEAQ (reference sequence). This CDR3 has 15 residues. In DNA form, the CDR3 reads TGTGCTAGCAGCTTAGAGGCGGGATGGGCAGATACGCAGTATTTT. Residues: CASSLEAGWADTQYF.

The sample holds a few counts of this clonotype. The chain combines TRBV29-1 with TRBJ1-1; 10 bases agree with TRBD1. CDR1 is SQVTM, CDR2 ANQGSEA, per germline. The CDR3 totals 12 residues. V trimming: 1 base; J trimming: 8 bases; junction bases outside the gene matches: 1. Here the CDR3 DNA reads TGCAGCGTTGAAGGGGGACAGGGGGAAGCTTTCTTT. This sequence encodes CSVEGGQGEAFF.

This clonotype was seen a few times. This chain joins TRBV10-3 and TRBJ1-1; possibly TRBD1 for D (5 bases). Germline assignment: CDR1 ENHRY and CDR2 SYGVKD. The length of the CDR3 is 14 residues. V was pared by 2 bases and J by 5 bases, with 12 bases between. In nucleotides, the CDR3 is TGTGCCATCAGTGAGGGGGCCGGAGGTACTGAAGCTTTCTTT. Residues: CAISEGAGGTEAFF.

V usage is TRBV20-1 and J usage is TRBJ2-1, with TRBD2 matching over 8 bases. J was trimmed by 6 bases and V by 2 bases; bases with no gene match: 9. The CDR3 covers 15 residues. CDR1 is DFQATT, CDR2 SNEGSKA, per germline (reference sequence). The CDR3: CSARKAGVSSNEQFF. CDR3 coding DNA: TGCAGTGCTAGAAAAGCGGGAGTTTCATCCAATGAGCAGTTCTTC.

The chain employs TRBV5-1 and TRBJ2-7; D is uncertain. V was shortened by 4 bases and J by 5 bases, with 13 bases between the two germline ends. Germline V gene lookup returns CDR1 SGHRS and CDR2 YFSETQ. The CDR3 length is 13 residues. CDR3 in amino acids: CASSPGPIDEQYF. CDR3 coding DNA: TGCGCCAGCAGCCCAGGACCCATCGACGAGCAGTACTTC.

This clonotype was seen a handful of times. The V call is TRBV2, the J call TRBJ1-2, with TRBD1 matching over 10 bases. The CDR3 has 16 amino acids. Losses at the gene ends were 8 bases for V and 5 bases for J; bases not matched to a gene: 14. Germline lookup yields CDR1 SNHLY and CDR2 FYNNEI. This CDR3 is CASRRQGATLGYGYTF. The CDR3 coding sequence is TGTGCCAGCCGGCGACAGGGGGCTACCTTGGGGTATGGCTACACCTTC.

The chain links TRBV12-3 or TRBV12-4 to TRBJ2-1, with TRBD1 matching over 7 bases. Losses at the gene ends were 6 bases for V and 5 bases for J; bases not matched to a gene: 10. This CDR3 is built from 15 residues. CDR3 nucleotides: TGTGCCAGCAGACGGACAGGAACAAGGGACAATGAGCAGTTCTTC. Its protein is CASRRTGTRDNEQFF.

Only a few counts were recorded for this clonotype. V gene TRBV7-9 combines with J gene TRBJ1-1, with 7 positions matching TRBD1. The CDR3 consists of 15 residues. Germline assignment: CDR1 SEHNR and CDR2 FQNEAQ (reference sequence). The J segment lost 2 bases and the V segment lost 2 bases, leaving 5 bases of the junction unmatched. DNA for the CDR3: TGTGCCAGCAGCTTATTAGGGACAGATAACACTGAAGCTTTCTTT. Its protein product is CASSLLGTDNTEAFF.

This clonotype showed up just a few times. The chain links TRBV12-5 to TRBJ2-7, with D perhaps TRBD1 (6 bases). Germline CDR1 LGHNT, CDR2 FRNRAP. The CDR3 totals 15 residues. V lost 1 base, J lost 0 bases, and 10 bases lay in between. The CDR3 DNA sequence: TGTGCTAGTGGTTTGGGGACAGCAAGCTCCTACGAGCAGTACTTC. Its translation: CASGLGTASSYEQYF. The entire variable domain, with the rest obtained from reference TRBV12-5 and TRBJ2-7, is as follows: DARVTQTPRHKVTEMGQEVTMRCQPILGHNTVFWYRQTMMQGLELLAYFRNRAPLDDSGMPKDRFSAEMPDATLATLKIQPSEPRDSAVYFCASGLGTASSYEQYFGPGTRLTVT.

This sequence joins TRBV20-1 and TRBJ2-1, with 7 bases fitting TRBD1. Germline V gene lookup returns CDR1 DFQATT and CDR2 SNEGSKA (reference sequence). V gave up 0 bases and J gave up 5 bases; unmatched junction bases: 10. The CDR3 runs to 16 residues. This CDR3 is CSARDGDRNANNEQFF. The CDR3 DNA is TGCAGTGCTAGAGATGGGGACAGAAATGCTAACAATGAGCAGTTCTTC.

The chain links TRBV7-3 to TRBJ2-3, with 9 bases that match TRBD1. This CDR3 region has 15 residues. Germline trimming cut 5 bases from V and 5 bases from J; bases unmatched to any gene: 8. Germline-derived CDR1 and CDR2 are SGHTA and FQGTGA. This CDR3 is CASSPLQGAGDTQYF. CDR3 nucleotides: TGTGCCAGCAGCCCCCTACAGGGGGCGGGAGATACGCAGTATTTT. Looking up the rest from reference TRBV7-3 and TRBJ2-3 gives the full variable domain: GAGVSQTPSNKVTEKGKYVELRCDPISGHTALYWYRQSLGQGPEFLIYFQGTGAADDSGLPNDRFFAVRPEGSVSTLKIQRTERGDSAVYLCASSPLQGAGDTQYFGPGTRLTVL.

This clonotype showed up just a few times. The DNA for the CDR3 is TGCAGCGTTAGCGGGAACTCCTACGAGCAGTACTTC. Amino acids: CSVSGNSYEQYF. The rearrangement uses TRBV29-1 and TRBJ2-7, with 7 bases that match TRBD2. The CDR3 length is 12 residues. The V gene end was trimmed by 5 bases and the J gene end by 0 bases; junction bases not matched to a gene: 1. The germline V gene encodes CDR1 SQVTM and CDR2 ANQGSEA.